These 24 T cell receptor beta chains came from one sample sequenced in a study of identical twins. MiXCR was run by TCRdb on the 5' RACE reads, yielding one entry per CDR3 protein. The top ten hold roughly 0.44% of the sample, which has about 530,000 distinct CDR3 sequences, about 15% seen once. The sample was also reused in another study, on yellow fever vaccine responses in identical twins.

Sequencing was done on a sample of CD4+ T cells sorted from blood. The receptor source for this set is a woman younger than 35 in good health.

This clonotype was observed a handful of times. This sequence joins TRBV10-3 and TRBJ1-1, with 7 bases lining up with TRBD1. Germline CDR1 ENHRY, CDR2 SYGVKD. The ends lost 0 bases at V and 1 base at J; junction bases unmatched: 2. The CDR3 runs to 15 residues. The CDR3 loop reads CAISESAGGNTEAFF. The CDR3 DNA sequence: TGTGCCATCAGTGAGTCGGCAGGGGGGAACACTGAAGCTTTCTTT.

This clonotype was observed a few times. CDR3 DNA: TGTGCCAGTAGCGGACTAGCGGGGCCCTACGAGCAGTACTTC. Amino acids: CASSGLAGPYEQYF. V and J are TRBV19 and TRBJ2-7, with TRBD2 matching 12 bases. CDR1 and CDR2 from the germline V gene are LNHDA and SQIVND (reference sequence). V was clipped by 6 bases and J by 2 bases; unmatched bases: 2. The CDR3 sequence is 14 residues long.

V is TRBV15 and J is TRBJ1-6; the match to TRBD1 covers 9 bases. The CDR3 length is 15 residues. CDR1 is LNHNV and CDR2 is YYDKDF in the germline V gene (reference sequence). Trimming took 4 bases from V and 7 from J; bases not matched to a gene: 5. The CDR3 DNA follows: TGTGCCACCAGCACTGACAGGGGGTTCAATTCACCCCTCCACTTT. Amino acid sequence: CATSTDRGFNSPLHF. Drawing the rest from reference TRBV15 and TRBJ1-6, the complete variable domain is DAMVIQNPRYQVTQFGKPVTLSCSQTLNHNVMYWYQQKSSQAPKLLFHYYDKDFNNEADTPDNFQSRRPNTSFCFLDIRSPGLGDTAMYLCATSTDRGFNSPLHFGNGTRLTVT.

This clonotype was found a few times. The CDR3 loop reads CASRTGQNSNQPQHF. Here the CDR3 DNA reads TGTGCCAGCAGGACGGGACAAAATAGCAATCAGCCCCAGCATTTT. V gene TRBV5-5 combines with J gene TRBJ1-5; possible D gene TRBD1, 6 bases. Trimming shortened V by 5 bases and J by 0 bases, and 12 bases separated the two germline ends. The length of the CDR3 is 15 residues. In germline, CDR1 is SGHKS, CDR2 YYEKEE (reference sequence).

This rearrangement joins TRBV15 to TRBJ1-1, with D possibly being TRBD1 (6 bases). Germline CDR1 and CDR2: LNHNV and YYDKDF (reference sequence). V was trimmed by 2 bases and J by 0 bases, leaving 10 bases between them. The CDR3 is made up of 15 amino acids. CDR3 region: CATSRPTGLNTEAFF. In DNA, the CDR3 is TGTGCCACCAGCAGACCGACAGGCCTGAACACTGAAGCTTTCTTT.

This clonotype has a handful of counts. The chain uses TRBV5-8 and TRBJ2-3, with unresolved D. The CDR3 length is 11 residues. The V end was cut by 2 bases, the J end by 8 bases, with 6 bases between. Germline-derived CDR1 and CDR2 are SGHTS and YDEGEE. CDR3 loop: CASSFDRTQYF. Here the CDR3 DNA reads TGTGCCAGCAGCTTCGACCGTACGCAGTATTTT.

This clonotype was found many times. This chain links TRBV10-3 with TRBJ2-1; D assignment may be TRBD1 or TRBD2 (5 bases each). CDR3 size: 17 residues. V was shortened by 0 bases and J by 4 bases, with 16 bases between the two germline ends. Germline V gives CDR1 ENHRY, CDR2 SYGVKD. The CDR3 DNA follows: TGTGCCATCAGTGAGTCAGACCCAGGGACGGTATACAATGAGCAGTTCTTC. Translating gives CAISESDPGTVYNEQFF.

This clonotype was seen a few times. This sequence joins TRBV7-8 and TRBJ1-2; D is possibly TRBD1 (5 bases). Germline V CDR1 and CDR2: SGHVS, FQNEAQ. The V end was cut by 1 base, the J end by 3 bases, with 15 bases between. The CDR3 loop spans 16 amino acids. The CDR3 DNA follows: TGTGCCAGCAGCTTAGGTATACGGGGGTCAGACTATGGCTACACCTTC. Translating it yields CASSLGIRGSDYGYTF. Together with reference TRBV7-8 and TRBJ1-2, the CDR3 gives the full variable domain: GAGVSQSPRYKVAKRGQDVALRCDPISGHVSLFWYQQALGQGPEFLTYFQNEAQLDKSGLPSDRFFAERPEGSVSTLKIQRTQQEDSAVYLCASSLGIRGSDYGYTFGSGTRLTVV.

The chain uses TRBV29-1 and TRBJ1-2; D remains ambiguous. Trimming pared 4 bases from V and 0 bases from J, leaving 21 bases between. CDR1 SQVTM and CDR2 ANQGSEA come from the germline V gene. This CDR3 comprises 17 residues. The CDR3 DNA reads as TGCAGCGTTGCCGTCCGGGGAAAATACGGTCCTAACTATGGCTACACCTTC. Translating it yields CSVAVRGKYGPNYGYTF.

This clonotype was picked up a small number of times. This chain joins TRBV11-3 and TRBJ2-2; the match to TRBD1 covers 9 bases. The CDR3 length is 16 residues. V gave up 5 bases and J gave up 0 bases; unmatched junction bases: 4. The germline V gene encodes CDR1 SGHNT and CDR2 YENEEA. CDR3 in amino acids: CASSHDRGANTGELFF. The CDR3 DNA reads as TGTGCCAGCAGCCATGACAGGGGGGCGAACACCGGGGAGCTGTTTTTT.

The chain carries TRBV20-1 and TRBJ1-2; 7 bases are a match to TRBD1. V shed 2 bases and J 3 bases; nucleotides not matched to a gene: 3. CDR1 is DFQATT and CDR2 is SNEGSKA in the germline V gene (reference sequence). The CDR3 has 13 amino acids. The CDR3 region has the DNA TGCAGTGCTAGATCCAGGGGGGACTATGGCTACACCTTC. Amino acids: CSARSRGDYGYTF.

The chain combines TRBV12-3 or TRBV12-4 with TRBJ2-2; D is unresolved. V was clipped by 3 bases and J by 3 bases, with 8 bases between them. This CDR3 spans 14 amino acids. DNA of the CDR3: TGTGCCAGCAGTTTGCAGACTTACACCGGGGAGCTGTTTTTT. As protein: CASSLQTYTGELFF.

The chain recombines TRBV12-3 or TRBV12-4 with TRBJ2-7, with 12 nucleotides matching TRBD2. J gave up 7 bases and V 2 bases, and 6 bases lay outside the gene matches. This CDR3 region has 15 residues. In nucleotides, the CDR3 is TGTGCCAGCAGTTTATTCCTAGCGGGAGGGCTTGAGCAGTACTTC. This gives the protein CASSLFLAGGLEQYF.

This clonotype was observed many times. The genes are TRBV7-6 and TRBJ1-1, with TRBD1 matching over 7 bases. The CDR3 length is 14 residues. Germline V gene data show CDR1 as SGHVS and CDR2 as FNYEAQ. V dropped 5 bases and J dropped 1; count of bases not matched to a gene: 4. CDR3 amino acids: CASSKGQRNTEAFF. The CDR3, as DNA: TGTGCCAGCAGCAAGGGACAGAGGAACACTGAAGCTTTCTTT.

This clonotype showed up just a few times. The V call is TRBV7-9, the J call TRBJ1-2; maybe TRBD1 (6 bases). Germline CDR1 and CDR2: SEHNR and FQNEAQ (reference sequence). The CDR3 is made up of 13 amino acids. With 7 bases removed from V and 5 bases from J, the gap between germline ends came to 14 bases. CDR3 residues: CASTPGAGYGYTF. DNA for the CDR3: TGTGCCAGCACCCCAGGGGCTGGGTATGGCTACACCTTC.

The chain recombines TRBV5-4 with TRBJ2-5; 9 bases are a match to TRBD2. Germline CDR1 and CDR2: SGHNT and YYREEE (reference sequence). The length of the CDR3 is 16 residues. The ends lost 6 bases at V and 2 bases at J; junction bases unmatched: 11. CDR3 sequence reads: CASNNWAGGPQETQYF. For the CDR3, the DNA is TGTGCCAGCAACAATTGGGCGGGGGGGCCGCAAGAGACCCAGTACTTC.

This clonotype was counted many times. The chain carries TRBV5-1 and TRBJ2-7; D remains ambiguous. Germline CDR1 SGHRS, CDR2 YFSETQ. CDR3 size: 14 residues. V was cut by 5 bases and J by 3 bases, with 15 bases left in between. DNA for the CDR3: TGCGCCAGCAGTTGGTCTTACAGCCTCTACGAGCAGTACTTC. It codes for CASSWSYSLYEQYF.

The chain couples TRBV4-1 to TRBJ2-2; D is possibly TRBD2 (6 bases). Trimming took 1 base from V and 2 from J, leaving 8 bases between them. This CDR3 spans 15 amino acids. Germline-derived CDR1 and CDR2 are MGHRA and YSYEKL. In DNA, the CDR3 is TGCGCCAGCAGCCAAGGGCGGGGAAACACCGGGGAGCTGTTTTTT. It codes for CASSQGRGNTGELFF.

This clonotype was counted only a few times. The J gene is TRBJ1-5, the V gene TRBV20-1; 8 bases agree with TRBD1. The CDR3 consists of 14 residues. Germline CDR1 reads DFQATT; CDR2 reads SNEGSKA (reference sequence). The J segment lost 6 bases and the V segment lost 6 bases, leaving 10 bases of the junction unmatched. The CDR3 coding sequence is TGCAGTGCCCAGGGGGCCTCGAGAGCTCAGCCCCAGCATTTT. It specifies CSAQGASRAQPQHF.

The chain is built from TRBV5-5 and TRBJ2-1, with D perhaps matching TRBD2 (7 bases). V lost 3 bases and J lost 6, with 16 bases in between. The CDR3 contains 15 residues. Germline-derived CDR1 and CDR2 are SGHKS and YYEKEE (reference sequence). The CDR3 region has the DNA TGTGCCAGCAGCTCTACTTGGGGGGGCGGCAATGAGCAGTTCTTC. Translating gives CASSSTWGGGNEQFF. Full variable domain (remainder filled in from reference TRBV5-5 and TRBJ2-1): DAGVTQSPTHLIKTRGQQVTLRCSPISGHKSVSWYQQVLGQGPQFIFQYYEKEERGRGNFPDRFSARQFPNYSSELNVNALLLGDSALYLCASSSTWGGGNEQFFGPGTRLTVL.

V usage is TRBV10-3 and J usage is TRBJ2-5; 13 positions agree with TRBD2. The CDR3 extends over 14 amino acids. Germline CDR1 and CDR2: ENHRY and SYGVKD. Germline trimming cut 10 bases from V and 1 base from J; bases unmatched to any gene: 3. CDR3: CATRTSGGQETQYF. The CDR3 nucleotides read TGTGCCACACGGACTAGCGGGGGCCAAGAGACCCAGTACTTC.

The genes are TRBV12-3 or TRBV12-4 and TRBJ2-5; 14 bases line up with TRBD2. V shed 4 bases, J shed 6 bases, and the junction held 7 bases outside the gene matches. This CDR3 is 16 amino acids long. CDR3 sequence: CASSSSTSGRVKTQYF. The CDR3 nucleotides are TGTGCCAGCAGTTCCTCGACTAGCGGGAGGGTTAAGACCCAGTACTTC.

The CDR3 here is CSASWTAGSQYF. The DNA of the CDR3 is TGCAGTGCTAGTTGGACTGCTGGTTCCCAGTACTTC. The gene calls are TRBV20-1 and TRBJ2-5; maybe TRBD2 (5 bases). This CDR3 is 12 amino acids long. V shed 3 bases and J shed 9 bases, with 14 bases lying between them. The germline gives CDR1 DFQATT, CDR2 SNEGSKA (reference sequence).

This clonotype was recorded at least ten times. The chain combines TRBV5-1 with TRBJ2-1; no firm D call. The ends were cut back, 0 bases at V and 0 bases at J, with 10 bases in the middle. Germline V CDR1 and CDR2: SGHRS, YFSETQ. This CDR3 spans 16 amino acids. This CDR3 reads CASSLGTLSSYNEQFF. The CDR3 DNA reads TGCGCCAGCAGCTTGGGAACTCTTAGCTCCTACAATGAGCAGTTCTTC.